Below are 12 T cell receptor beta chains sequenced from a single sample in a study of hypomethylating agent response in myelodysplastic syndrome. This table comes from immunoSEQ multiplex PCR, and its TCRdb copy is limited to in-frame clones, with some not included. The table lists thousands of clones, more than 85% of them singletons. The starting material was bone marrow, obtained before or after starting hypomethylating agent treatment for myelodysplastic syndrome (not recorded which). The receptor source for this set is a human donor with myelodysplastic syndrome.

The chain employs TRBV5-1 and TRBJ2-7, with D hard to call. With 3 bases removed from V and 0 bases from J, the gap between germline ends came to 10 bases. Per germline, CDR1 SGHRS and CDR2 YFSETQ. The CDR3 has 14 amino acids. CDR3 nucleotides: TGCGCCAGCAGCTCAGAAGAAAGCTCCTACGAGCAGTACTTC. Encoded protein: CASSSEESSYEQYF.

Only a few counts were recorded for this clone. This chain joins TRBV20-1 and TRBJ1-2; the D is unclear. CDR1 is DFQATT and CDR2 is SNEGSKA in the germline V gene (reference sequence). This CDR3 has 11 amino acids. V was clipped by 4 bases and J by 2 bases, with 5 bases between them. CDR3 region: CSANRNYGYTF. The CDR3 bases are TGCAGTGCTAACAGAAACTATGGCTACACCTTC.

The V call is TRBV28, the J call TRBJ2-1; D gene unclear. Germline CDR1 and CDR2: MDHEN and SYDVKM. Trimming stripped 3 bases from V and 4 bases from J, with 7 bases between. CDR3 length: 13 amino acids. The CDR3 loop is CASSFPGYNEQFF. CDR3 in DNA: TGTGCCAGCAGTTTCCCCGGGTACAATGAGCAGTTCTTC.

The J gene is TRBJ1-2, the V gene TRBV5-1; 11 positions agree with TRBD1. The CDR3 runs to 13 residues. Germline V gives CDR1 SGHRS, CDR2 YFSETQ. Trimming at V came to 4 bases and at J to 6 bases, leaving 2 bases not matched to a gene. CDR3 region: CASSGDRGNGYTF. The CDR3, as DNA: TGCGCCAGCAGCGGGGACAGGGGGAATGGCTACACCTTC.

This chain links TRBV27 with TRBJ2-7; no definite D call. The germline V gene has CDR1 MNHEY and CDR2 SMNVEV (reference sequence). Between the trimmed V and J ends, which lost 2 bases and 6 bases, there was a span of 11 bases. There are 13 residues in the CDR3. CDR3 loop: CASSLRSTSEQYF. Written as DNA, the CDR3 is TGTGCCAGCAGTTTAAGGTCAACGAGCGAGCAGTACTTC.

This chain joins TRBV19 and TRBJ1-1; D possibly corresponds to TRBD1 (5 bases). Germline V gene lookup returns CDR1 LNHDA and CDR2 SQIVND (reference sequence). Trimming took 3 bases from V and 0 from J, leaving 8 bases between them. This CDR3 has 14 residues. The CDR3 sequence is CASSIRQLNTEAFF. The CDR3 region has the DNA TGTGCCAGTAGTATTCGACAGTTGAACACTGAAGCTTTCTTT. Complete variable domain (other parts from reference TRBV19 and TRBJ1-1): DGGITQSPKYLFRKEGQNVTLSCEQNLNHDAMYWYRQDPGQGLRLIYYSQIVNDFQKGDIAEGYSVSREKKESFPLTVTSAQKNPTAFYLCASSIRQLNTEAFFGQGTRLTVV.

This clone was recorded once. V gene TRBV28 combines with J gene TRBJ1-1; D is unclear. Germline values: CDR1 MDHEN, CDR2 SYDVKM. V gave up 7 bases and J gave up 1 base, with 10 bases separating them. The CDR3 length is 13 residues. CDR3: CASILDKNTEAFF. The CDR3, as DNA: TGTGCCAGCATTCTAGACAAGAACACTGAAGCTTTCTTT.

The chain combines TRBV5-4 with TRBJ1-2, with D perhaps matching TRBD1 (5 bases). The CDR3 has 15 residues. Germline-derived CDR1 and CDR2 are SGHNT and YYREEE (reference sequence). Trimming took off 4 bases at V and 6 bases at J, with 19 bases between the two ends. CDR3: CASSLPAGAFHGYTF. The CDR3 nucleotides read TGTGCCAGCAGCCTTCCCGCCGGGGCCTTTCATGGCTACACCTTC.

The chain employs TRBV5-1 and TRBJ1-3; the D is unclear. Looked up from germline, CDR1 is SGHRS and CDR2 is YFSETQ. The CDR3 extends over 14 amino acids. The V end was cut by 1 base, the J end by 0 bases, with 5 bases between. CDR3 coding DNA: TGCGCCAGCAGCTTGAGTCTCTCTGGAAACACCATATATTTT. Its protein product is CASSLSLSGNTIYF.

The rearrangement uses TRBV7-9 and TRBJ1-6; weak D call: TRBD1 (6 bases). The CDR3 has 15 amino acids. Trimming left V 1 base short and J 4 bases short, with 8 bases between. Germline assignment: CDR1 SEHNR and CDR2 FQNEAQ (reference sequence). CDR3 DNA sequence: TGTGCCAGCAGCTTAGGAGGACAGTATAATTCACCCCTCCACTTT. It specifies CASSLGGQYNSPLHF. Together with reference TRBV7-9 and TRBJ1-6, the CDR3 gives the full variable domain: DTGVSQNPRHKITKRGQNVTFRCDPISEHNRLYWYRQTLGQGPEFLTYFQNEAQLEKSRLLSDRFSAERPKGSFSTLEIQRTEQGDSAMYLCASSLGGQYNSPLHFGNGTRLTVT.

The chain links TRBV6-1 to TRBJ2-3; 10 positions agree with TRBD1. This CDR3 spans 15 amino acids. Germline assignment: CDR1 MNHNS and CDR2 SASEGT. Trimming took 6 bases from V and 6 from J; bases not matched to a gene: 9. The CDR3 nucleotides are TGTGCCAGCAGCGGACAGGGGGGTGCGTCGGATACGCAGTATTTT. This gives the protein CASSGQGGASDTQYF.

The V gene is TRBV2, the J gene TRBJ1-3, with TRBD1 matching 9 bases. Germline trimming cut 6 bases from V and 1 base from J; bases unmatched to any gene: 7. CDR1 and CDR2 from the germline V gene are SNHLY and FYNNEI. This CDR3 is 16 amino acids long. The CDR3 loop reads CASRLTGGPSGNTIYF. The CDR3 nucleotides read TGTGCCAGCAGACTAACAGGGGGCCCTTCTGGAAACACCATATATTTT.